The clone carrying this T cell receptor beta chain was detected only a few times. A second about 7 to 11 cycle PCR used barcoded and J-beta primers. MiXCR, applied by TCRdb to the 5' RACE reads, yields one record per CDR3 protein. The profile shows just over 1 million distinct CDR3 sequences, over 35% of them singletons. This sample was included in a study of blood T cells in healthy people across ages. The V gene's germline CDR1 is SGHVS and CDR2 FQNEAQ. With 4 bases clipped from V and 7 bases from J, the junction kept 2 bases outside the gene matches. There are 14 residues in the CDR3. Sequenced sample: blood. This chain connects TRBV7-8 to TRBJ1-4; 11 positions match TRBD1. The TCR originated in a woman aged 55 to 70 in good health. This CDR3 is CASSSGTGGEKLFF. Here the CDR3 DNA reads TGTGCCAGCAGCTCCGGGACAGGGGGTGAAAAACTGTTTTTT.